This T cell receptor (beta chain) was identified in a study of OX40 agonist ivuxolimab in advanced cancers. Sequenced by immunoSEQ multiplex PCR; TCRdb stores in-frame clones only, minus some. This table has approximately 89,000 clones, 91% appearing once. Trimming left V 4 bases short and J 3 bases short, with 16 bases between. CDR1 LNHDA and CDR2 SQIVND come from the germline V gene (reference sequence). The CDR3 contains 16 residues. The sample in question was CD4+ or CD8+ T cells sorted from blood, obtained in a trial of the OX40 agonist ivuxolimab. This clonotype originated in an adult with an advanced solid tumor such as melanoma, head and neck, liver or kidney cancer. This chain uses TRBV19 with TRBJ2-1; weak D call: TRBD2 (5 bases). This chain's CDR3 is CASSSRGSGDYNEQFF. CDR3 sequence (DNA): TGTGCCAGTAGTAGCCGAGGGAGCGGCGACTACAATGAGCAGTTCTTC.